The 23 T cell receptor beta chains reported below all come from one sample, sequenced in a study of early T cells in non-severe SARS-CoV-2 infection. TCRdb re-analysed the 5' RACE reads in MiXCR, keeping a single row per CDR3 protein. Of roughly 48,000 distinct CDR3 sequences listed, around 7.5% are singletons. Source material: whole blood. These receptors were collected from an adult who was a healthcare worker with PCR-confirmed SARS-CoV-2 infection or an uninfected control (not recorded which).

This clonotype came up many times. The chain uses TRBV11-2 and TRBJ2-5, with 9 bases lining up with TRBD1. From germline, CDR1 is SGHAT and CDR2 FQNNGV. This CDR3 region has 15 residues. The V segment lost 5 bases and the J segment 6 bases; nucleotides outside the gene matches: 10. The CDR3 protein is CASSGRGTGLKTQYF. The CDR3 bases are TGTGCCAGCAGCGGACGCGGGACAGGGCTGAAGACCCAGTACTTC.

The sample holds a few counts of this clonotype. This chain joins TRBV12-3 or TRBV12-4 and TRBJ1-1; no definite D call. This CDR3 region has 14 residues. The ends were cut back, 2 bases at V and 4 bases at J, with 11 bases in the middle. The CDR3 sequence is CASSLNGVSTEAFF. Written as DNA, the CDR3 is TGTGCCAGCAGTTTAAACGGGGTGTCCACTGAAGCTTTCTTT.

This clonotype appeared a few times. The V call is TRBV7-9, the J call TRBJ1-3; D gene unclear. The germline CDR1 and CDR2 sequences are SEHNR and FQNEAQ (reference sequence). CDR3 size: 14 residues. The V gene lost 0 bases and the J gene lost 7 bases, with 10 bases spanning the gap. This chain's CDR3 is CASSLAITGNTIYF. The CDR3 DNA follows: TGTGCCAGCAGCTTAGCGATTACGGGGAACACCATATATTTT.

The CDR3 region has the DNA TGCGCCAGCAGCCCCGGACGTTTTAATTCACCCCTCCACTTT. Protein: CASSPGRFNSPLHF. This sequence joins TRBV5-1 and TRBJ1-6; D is undetermined. Per the germline V gene, CDR1 is SGHRS and CDR2 is YFSETQ. V was clipped by 4 bases and J by 6 bases, with 11 bases between them. CDR3 length: 14 amino acids.

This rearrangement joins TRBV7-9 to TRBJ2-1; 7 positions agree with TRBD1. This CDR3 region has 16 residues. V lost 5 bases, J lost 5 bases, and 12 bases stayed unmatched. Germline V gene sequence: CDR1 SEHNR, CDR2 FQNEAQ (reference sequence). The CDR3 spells CASSESGTVFHNEQFF. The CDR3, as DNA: TGTGCCAGCAGCGAATCGGGGACAGTTTTCCACAATGAGCAGTTCTTC. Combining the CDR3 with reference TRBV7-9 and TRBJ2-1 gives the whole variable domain DTGVSQNPRHKITKRGQNVTFRCDPISEHNRLYWYRQTLGQGPEFLTYFQNEAQLEKSRLLSDRFSAERPKGSFSTLEIQRTEQGDSAMYLCASSESGTVFHNEQFFGPGTRLTVL.

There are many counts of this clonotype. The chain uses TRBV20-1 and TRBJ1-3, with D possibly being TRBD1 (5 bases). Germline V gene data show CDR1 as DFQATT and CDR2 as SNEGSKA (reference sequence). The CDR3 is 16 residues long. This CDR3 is CSSDGATRGRRNTIYF. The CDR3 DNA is TGCAGCTCCGATGGGGCCACGAGGGGAAGAAGAAACACCATATATTTT.

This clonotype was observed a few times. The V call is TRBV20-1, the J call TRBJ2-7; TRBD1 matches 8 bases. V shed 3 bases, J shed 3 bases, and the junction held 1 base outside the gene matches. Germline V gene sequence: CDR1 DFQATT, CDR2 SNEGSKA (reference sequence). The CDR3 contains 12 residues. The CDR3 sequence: CSARDRVYEQYF. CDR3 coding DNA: TGCAGTGCTAGGGACAGGGTCTACGAGCAGTACTTC.

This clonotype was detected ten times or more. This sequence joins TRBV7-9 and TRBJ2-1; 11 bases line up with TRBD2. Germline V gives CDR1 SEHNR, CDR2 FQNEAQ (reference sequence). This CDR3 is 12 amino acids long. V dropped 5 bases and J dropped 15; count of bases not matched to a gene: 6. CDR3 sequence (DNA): TGTGCCAGCAGCCAACTAGCGGGAGAAGGGTTCTTC. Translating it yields CASSQLAGEGFF.

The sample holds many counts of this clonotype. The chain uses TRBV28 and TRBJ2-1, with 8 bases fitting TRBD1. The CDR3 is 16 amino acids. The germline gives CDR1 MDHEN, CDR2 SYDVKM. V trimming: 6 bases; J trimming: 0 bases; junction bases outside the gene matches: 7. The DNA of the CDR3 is TGTGCCAGCAGCCCTGGGACAGGCAGCTCCTACAATGAGCAGTTCTTC. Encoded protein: CASSPGTGSSYNEQFF.

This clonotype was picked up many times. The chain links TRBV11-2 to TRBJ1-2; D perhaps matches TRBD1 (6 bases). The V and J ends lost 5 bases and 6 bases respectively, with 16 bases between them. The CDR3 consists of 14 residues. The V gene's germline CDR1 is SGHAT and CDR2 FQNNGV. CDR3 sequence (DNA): TGTGCCAGCAGCCCAGAGGGGGTTTCAGATGGCTACACCTTC. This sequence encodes CASSPEGVSDGYTF.

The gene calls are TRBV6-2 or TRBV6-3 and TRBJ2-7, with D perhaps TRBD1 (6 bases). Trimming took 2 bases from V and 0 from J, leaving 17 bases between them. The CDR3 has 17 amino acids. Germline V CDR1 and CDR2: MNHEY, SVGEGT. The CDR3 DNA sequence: TGTGCCAGCAGTTACGACGGACAGTTCTCCCTCTCCTACGAGCAGTACTTC. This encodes CASSYDGQFSLSYEQYF.

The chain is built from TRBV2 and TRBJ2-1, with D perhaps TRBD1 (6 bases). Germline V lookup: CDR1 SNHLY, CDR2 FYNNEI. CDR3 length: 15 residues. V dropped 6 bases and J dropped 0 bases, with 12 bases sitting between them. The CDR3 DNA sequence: TGTGCCAGCAGGGTACAGGGATCCTCCTACAATGAGCAGTTCTTC. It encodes CASRVQGSSYNEQFF.

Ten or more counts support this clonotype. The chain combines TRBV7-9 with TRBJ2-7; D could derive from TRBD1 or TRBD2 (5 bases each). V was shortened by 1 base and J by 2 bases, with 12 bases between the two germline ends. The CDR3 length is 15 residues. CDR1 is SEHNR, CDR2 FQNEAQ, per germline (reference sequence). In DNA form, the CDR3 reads TGTGCCAGCAGCTTAGGAGGGTCGGGGCCCTACGAGCAGTACTTC. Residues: CASSLGGSGPYEQYF.

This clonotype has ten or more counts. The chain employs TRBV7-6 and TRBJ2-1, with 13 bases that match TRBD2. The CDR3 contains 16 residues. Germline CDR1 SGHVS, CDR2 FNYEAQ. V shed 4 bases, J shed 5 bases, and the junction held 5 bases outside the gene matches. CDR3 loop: CASSSWTSGSDNEQFF. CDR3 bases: TGTGCCAGCAGCTCCTGGACTAGCGGGAGTGACAATGAGCAGTTCTTC.

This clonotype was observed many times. CDR3 loop: CSVRDYDNEQFF. CDR3 bases: TGCAGCGTTAGGGACTACGACAATGAGCAGTTCTTC. V and J are TRBV29-1 and TRBJ2-1; TRBD2 matches at 7 bases. There are 12 residues in the CDR3. Germline CDR1 and CDR2: SQVTM and ANQGSEA. Germline trimming cut 5 bases from V and 5 bases from J; bases unmatched to any gene: 3.

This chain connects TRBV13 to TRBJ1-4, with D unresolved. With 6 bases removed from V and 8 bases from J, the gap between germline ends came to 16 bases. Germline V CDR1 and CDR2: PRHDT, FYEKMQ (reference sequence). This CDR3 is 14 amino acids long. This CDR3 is CASSSAGPREKLFF. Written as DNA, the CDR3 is TGTGCCAGCAGTTCCGCTGGGCCGAGAGAAAAACTGTTTTTT.

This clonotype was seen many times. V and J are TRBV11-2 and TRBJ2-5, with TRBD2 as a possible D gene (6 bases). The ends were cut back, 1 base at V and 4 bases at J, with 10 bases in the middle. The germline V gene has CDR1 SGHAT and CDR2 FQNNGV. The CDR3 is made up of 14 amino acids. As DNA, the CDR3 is TGTGCCAGCAGCTTAGGAGGAGGGATAGAGACCCAGTACTTC. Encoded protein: CASSLGGGIETQYF.

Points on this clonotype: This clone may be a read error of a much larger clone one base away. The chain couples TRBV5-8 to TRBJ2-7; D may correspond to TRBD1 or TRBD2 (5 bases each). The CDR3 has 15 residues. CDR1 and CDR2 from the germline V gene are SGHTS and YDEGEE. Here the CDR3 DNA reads TGTGCCAGCAGCTTTGGGGGACGGCCAGCCTACGAGCAGAACTTC. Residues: CASSFGGRPAYEQNF.

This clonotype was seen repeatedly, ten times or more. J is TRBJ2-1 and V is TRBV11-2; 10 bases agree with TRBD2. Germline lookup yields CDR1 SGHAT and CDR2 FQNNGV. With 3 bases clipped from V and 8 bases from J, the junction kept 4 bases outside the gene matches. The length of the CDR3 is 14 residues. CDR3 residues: CASSFTSGKHEQFF. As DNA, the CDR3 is TGTGCCAGCAGCTTTACTAGCGGGAAGCATGAGCAGTTCTTC.

CDR3 residues: CASSFLRGSYEQYF. The CDR3 nucleotides are TGTGCCAGCAGTTTCCTAAGGGGGTCCTACGAGCAGTACTTC. The V gene is TRBV28, the J gene TRBJ2-7; a weak D match, TRBD1 (6 bases). Trimming removed 3 bases at V and 1 base at J, with 10 bases between. CDR3 size: 14 residues. Germline V gene lookup returns CDR1 MDHEN and CDR2 SYDVKM.

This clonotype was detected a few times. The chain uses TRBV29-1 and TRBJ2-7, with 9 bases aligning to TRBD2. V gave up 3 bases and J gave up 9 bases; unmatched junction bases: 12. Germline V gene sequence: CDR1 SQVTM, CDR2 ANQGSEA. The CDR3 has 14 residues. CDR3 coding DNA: TGCAGCGTTGAGCCGGGACTAGCTAGTGGAGGGCAGTACTTC. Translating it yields CSVEPGLASGGQYF.

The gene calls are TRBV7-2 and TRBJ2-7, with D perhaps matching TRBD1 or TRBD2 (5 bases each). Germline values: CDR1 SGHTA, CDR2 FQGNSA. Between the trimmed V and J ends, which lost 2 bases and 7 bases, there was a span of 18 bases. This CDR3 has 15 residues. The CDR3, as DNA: TGTGCCAGCAGCTTACGATCCGGGGCGCCGGTAGAGCAGTACTTC. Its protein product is CASSLRSGAPVEQYF.

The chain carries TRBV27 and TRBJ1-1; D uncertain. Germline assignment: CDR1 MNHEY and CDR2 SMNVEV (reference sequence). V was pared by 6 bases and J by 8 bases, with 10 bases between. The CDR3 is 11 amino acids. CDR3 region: CASRNLREAFF. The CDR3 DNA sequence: TGTGCCAGCAGGAACCTACGGGAAGCTTTCTTT.